A single sample gave rise to the 15 T cell receptor beta chains below, sequenced in a study of OX40 agonist ivuxolimab in advanced cancers. Measured with immunoSEQ multiplex PCR; TCRdb has only the in-frame clones, and not every one. The profile shows tens of thousands of clones, roughly 90% of them singletons. Specimen: CD4+ or CD8+ T cells sorted from blood, collected in a trial of the OX40 agonist ivuxolimab. All receptors derive from an adult with an advanced solid tumor such as melanoma, head and neck, liver or kidney cancer.

The chain employs TRBV15 and TRBJ2-5; a weak D match, TRBD2 (5 bases). The CDR3 contains 13 residues. Germline CDR1 is LNHNV and CDR2 is YYDKDF (reference sequence). Deletions cut 7 bases from V and 5 bases from J, with 14 bases between. CDR3 protein: CATTDGVRETQYF. For the CDR3, the DNA is TGTGCCACCACCGACGGGGTGAGGGAGACCCAGTACTTC.

The V call is TRBV6-6, the J call TRBJ2-7; no clear D gene. From germline, CDR1 is MNHNY and CDR2 SVGAGI (reference sequence). The CDR3 is 12 amino acids. V was cut by 2 bases and J by 4 bases, with 6 bases left in between. Here the CDR3 reads CASSYESYEQYF. The CDR3 nucleotides read TGTGCCAGCAGTTACGAGAGTTACGAGCAGTACTTC.

The J gene is TRBJ2-3, the V gene TRBV7-6, with 8 positions matching TRBD2. CDR3 length: 15 residues. CDR1 is SGHVS, CDR2 FNYEAQ, per germline. J was trimmed by 4 bases and V by 8 bases; bases with no gene match: 11. Written as DNA, the CDR3 is TGTGCCAGCTCCGAGGAGCGGGAGCTCTCAGATACGCAGTATTTT. This encodes CASSEERELSDTQYF.

This clone came up once. The J gene is TRBJ2-2, the V gene TRBV13; D is perhaps TRBD1 or TRBD2 (6 bases each). Between the trimmed V and J ends, which lost 3 bases and 5 bases, there was a span of 13 bases. CDR1 and CDR2 (germline): PRHDT, FYEKMQ (reference sequence). The CDR3 is 15 amino acids. The CDR3 nucleotides are TGTGCCAGCAGCTTTCAATCGGGGGCGACCGGGGAGCTGTTTTTT. The encoded protein is CASSFQSGATGELFF.

J is TRBJ1-2 and V is TRBV5-1; 10 nucleotides align to TRBD1. Germline V gene data show CDR1 as SGHRS and CDR2 as YFSETQ. The CDR3 has 14 amino acids. The trim removed 3 bases at V and 8 bases at J, leaving 7 bases unmatched. CDR3 loop: CASSSRDRGYGYTF. As DNA, the CDR3 is TGCGCCAGCAGCTCCCGGGACAGGGGATACGGCTACACCTTC.

This clone has only one observation. V is TRBV11-3 and J is TRBJ2-3, with D tentatively TRBD2 (6 bases). The CDR3 totals 16 residues. Germline lookup yields CDR1 SGHNT and CDR2 YENEEA. The V end lost 4 bases, the J end lost 4 bases, and 18 bases lay between the germline ends. CDR3 region: CASSSPGDLGADTQYF. The CDR3 DNA follows: TGTGCCAGCAGCTCCCCGGGAGACCTTGGGGCAGATACGCAGTATTTT.

Here the CDR3 DNA reads TGTGCCAGTAGTATAGATCGGGCAGACAATCAGCCCCAGCATTTT. Amino acid sequence: CASSIDRADNQPQHF. The chain links TRBV19 to TRBJ1-5; D unclear. The V end was cut by 0 bases, the J end by 3 bases, with 9 bases between. The length of the CDR3 is 15 residues. Germline V gives CDR1 LNHDA, CDR2 SQIVND (reference sequence).

The rearrangement links TRBV7-9 to TRBJ1-4; no clear D. Germline V gene lookup returns CDR1 SEHNR and CDR2 FQNEAQ (reference sequence). V shed 1 base and J shed 7 bases, with 10 bases lying between them. The CDR3 contains 14 residues. The CDR3: CASSLVGSAEKLFF. Written as DNA, the CDR3 is TGTGCCAGCAGCTTAGTGGGGTCGGCTGAAAAACTGTTTTTT.

The genes are TRBV4-3 and TRBJ2-7; 7 nucleotides line up with TRBD1. CDR3 length: 15 residues. J lost 1 base, V lost 1 base, and 4 bases had no gene match. Germline V gene sequence: CDR1 LGHNA, CDR2 YSLEER. CDR3 protein: CASSQGQGISYEQYF. The CDR3 bases are TGCGCCAGCAGCCAAGGACAGGGAATTTCCTACGAGCAGTACTTC.

The chain couples TRBV16 to TRBJ1-1; D unclear. Trimming took 5 bases from V and 0 from J, leaving 13 bases between them. This CDR3 has 15 residues. The germline V gene encodes CDR1 KGHSY and CDR2 FQNENV. CDR3 sequence reads: CASSSNPGLNTEAFF. For the CDR3, the DNA is TGTGCCAGCAGCTCCAATCCGGGATTGAACACTGAAGCTTTCTTT. The whole variable domain, remainder taken from reference TRBV16 and TRBJ1-1, is GEEVAQTPKHLVRGEGQKAKLYCAPIKGHSYVFWYQQVLKNEFKFLISFQNENVFDETGMPKERFSAKCLPNSPCSLEIQATKLEDSAVYFCASSSNPGLNTEAFFGQGTRLTVV.

The J gene is TRBJ2-2, the V gene TRBV7-6; possibly TRBD2 for D (6 bases). Germline CDR1 reads SGHVS; CDR2 reads FNYEAQ. Trimming stripped 7 bases from V and 1 base from J, with 10 bases between. CDR3 length equals 14 residues. CDR3: CASTMGGNTGELFF. CDR3 sequence (DNA): TGTGCCAGCACCATGGGGGGGAACACCGGGGAGCTGTTTTTT.

This clone turned up a few times. The chain employs TRBV9 and TRBJ1-1, with TRBD1 matching over 7 bases. The V and J ends lost 3 bases and 0 bases, in that order; junction bases with no gene match: 2. This CDR3 is 14 amino acids long. Germline values: CDR1 SGDLS, CDR2 YYNGEE. CDR3 in amino acids: CASSEGQMNTEAFF. Here the CDR3 DNA reads TGTGCCAGCAGCGAGGGACAGATGAACACTGAAGCTTTCTTT.

V is TRBV29-1 and J is TRBJ2-1, with 11 bases that match TRBD2. CDR3 length: 14 amino acids. Per germline, CDR1 SQVTM and CDR2 ANQGSEA. Unmatched junction bases numbered 6, after V lost 7 bases and J lost 4 bases. CDR3 nucleotides: TGCAGCGCCCTAGGGACTAGCGGTTACAATGAGCAGTTCTTC. As protein: CSALGTSGYNEQFF.

The gene calls are TRBV30 and TRBJ2-7, with 10 bases identical to TRBD2. Germline-derived CDR1 and CDR2 are GTSNPN and SVGIG (reference sequence). V was clipped by 0 bases and J by 2 bases; unmatched bases: 1. This CDR3 has 14 residues. In nucleotides, the CDR3 is TGTGCCTGGAGTGTAGCGGGAGGGCCCTACGAGCAGTACTTC. It codes for CAWSVAGGPYEQYF.

This chain joins TRBV28 and TRBJ1-2, with D unresolved. The CDR3 is 15 residues long. Trimming pared 4 bases from V and 2 bases from J, leaving 14 bases between. Looked up from germline, CDR1 is MDHEN and CDR2 is SYDVKM. The DNA for the CDR3 is TGTGCCAGCAGTTCTCCAAGACCTCGAAACTATGGCTACACCTTC. This codes for CASSSPRPRNYGYTF.